This T cell receptor beta chain appears in the sequencing data of a study of cytomegalovirus exposure and HLA in healthy donors. Findings and limits, study-wide: Later analysis revealed greater clonal expansion in HLA-associated TCR beta chains than in equally common others. In a later analysis, at a false discovery rate of 0.05, about 17,000 TCR beta sequences matched HLA alleles.

The CDR3 totals 16 residues. The germline gives CDR1 MNHEY, CDR2 SVGAGI. After removal of 2 bases from V and 1 base from J, the junction contained 6 bases not matched to a gene. The PCR used 60 Vbeta and 13 Jbeta primers. Sequencing was performed with immunoSEQ multiplex PCR; in TCRdb, only in-frame clones are kept and a portion is missing. This table holds about 190,000 clones, roughly 80% found once. As regards this clone: Antigen: not known.

This sequence was found in a middle-aged man in good health and CMV-seropositive. Sequences were obtained from PBMCs. The genes are TRBV6-5 and TRBJ1-1; 8 bases fit TRBD1. CDR3 amino acids: CASSYLGQGANTEAFF. CDR3 nucleotide sequence: TGTGCCAGCAGTTACCTTGGGCAGGGGGCGAACACTGAAGCTTTCTTT.